These 25 T cell receptor beta chains were sequenced from one sample in a study of CD8 T cells in ankylosing spondylitis. MiXCR, applied by TCRdb to the 5' RACE reads, yields one record per CDR3 protein. Here the sample spans about 260,000 distinct CDR3 sequences, 15% to 25% being singletons. The sample consisted of blood, either unsorted or a sorted T cell fraction (not recorded which). The receptor set was obtained from a male donor with ankylosing spondylitis or in good health (not recorded which).

This clonotype was observed a handful of times. V usage is TRBV12-3 or TRBV12-4 and J usage is TRBJ1-1; D not certain. This CDR3 region has 11 residues. V lost 6 bases to trimming and J lost 7 bases, with 9 bases between them. The CDR3 region is CASRRRIEAFF. Written as DNA, the CDR3 is TGTGCCAGCAGAAGACGGATTGAAGCTTTCTTT.

Many counts were recorded for this clonotype. V usage is TRBV29-1 and J usage is TRBJ2-3; 11 nucleotides match TRBD2. J was trimmed by 2 bases and V by 4 bases; bases with no gene match: 5. This CDR3 comprises 15 residues. Germline assignment: CDR1 SQVTM and CDR2 ANQGSEA. CDR3 in amino acids: CSVVLLAGDTDTQYF. As DNA, the CDR3 is TGCAGCGTTGTGTTACTAGCGGGAGACACAGATACGCAGTATTTT.

This clonotype has only a few counts. The chain combines TRBV9 with TRBJ2-1, with 9 nucleotides matching TRBD2. The germline gives CDR1 SGDLS, CDR2 YYNGEE. The CDR3 has 17 amino acids. V lost 2 bases to trimming and J lost 0 bases; unmatched junction nucleotides: 6. CDR3 coding DNA: TGTGCCAGCAGCGTGGGACTAGCCGTCCCCTCCTACAATGAGCAGTTCTTC. Encoded protein: CASSVGLAVPSYNEQFF.

This chain joins TRBV2 and TRBJ2-1; the match to TRBD2 covers 8 bases. Germline lookup yields CDR1 SNHLY and CDR2 FYNNEI. The CDR3 runs 18 residues. The V and J ends lost 1 base and 2 bases, in that order; junction bases with no gene match: 10. CDR3 sequence reads: CASSEVLPGLETYNEQFF. CDR3 DNA: TGTGCCAGCAGTGAAGTGTTACCGGGACTAGAGACCTACAATGAGCAGTTCTTC.

The CDR3 DNA follows: TGTGCCAGCAGTTTGGGAGTCGCTAGGGGTGAAGCTTTCTTT. Encoded protein: CASSLGVARGEAFF. The chain employs TRBV12-3 or TRBV12-4 and TRBJ1-1; D might be TRBD1 (5 bases). The CDR3 has 14 residues. Trimming left V 3 bases short and J 7 bases short, with 15 bases between.

A word on this clonotype: A read error may account for a junction end that differs from germline. CDR3 loop: CASSPGGLAGEPFF. In DNA, the CDR3 is TGTGCCAGCAGCCCCGGGGGACTTGCCGGGGAGCCGTTTTTT. This chain links TRBV2 with TRBJ2-2, with D tentatively TRBD2 (6 bases). The germline gives CDR1 SNHLY, CDR2 FYNNEI. The CDR3 extends over 14 amino acids.

This clonotype came up a few times. The chain joins TRBV5-1 to TRBJ2-7, with 11 bases matching TRBD1. The germline CDR1 and CDR2 sequences are SGHRS and YFSETQ. Trimming removed 4 bases from V and 2 bases from J; junction bases left unmatched: 14. The CDR3 extends over 18 amino acids. The CDR3 reads CASSHRGTGGLVPYEQYV. The CDR3 bases are TGCGCCAGCAGCCACCGTGGGACAGGGGGGTTGGTCCCCTACGAGCAGTACGTC.

The chain combines TRBV5-5 with TRBJ2-7, with TRBD1 identical over 10 bases. The germline CDR1 and CDR2 sequences are SGHKS and YYEKEE (reference sequence). The CDR3 totals 16 residues. With 3 bases clipped from V and 2 bases from J, the junction kept 8 bases outside the gene matches. CDR3 sequence (DNA): TGTGCCAGCAGCTCCTTACCGGGACAGGGGACCTACGAGCAGTACGTC. This codes for CASSSLPGQGTYEQYV.

This chain links TRBV18 with TRBJ2-7; D unresolved. V shed 2 bases and J shed 3 bases, with 5 bases lying between them. CDR1 and CDR2 (germline): KGHSH, LQKENI. This CDR3 has 12 amino acids. CDR3 DNA: TGTGCCAGCTCACCAAACGGCTACGAGCAGTACGTC. The encoded protein is CASSPNGYEQYV.

CDR3 region: CASRRSGGTYNEQFF. The CDR3 region has the DNA TGTGCCAGCAGACGAAGCGGGGGGACCTACAATGAGCAGTTCTTC. The chain uses TRBV6-2 or TRBV6-3 and TRBJ2-1; TRBD2 agrees at 9 bases. Germline V lookup: CDR1 MNHEY, CDR2 SVGEGT. V trimming: 6 bases; J trimming: 2 bases; junction bases outside the gene matches: 5. This CDR3 region has 15 residues.

V usage is TRBV7-9 and J usage is TRBJ2-1, with 16 bases fitting TRBD2. The CDR3 length is 17 residues. CDR1 SEHNR and CDR2 FQNEAQ come from the germline V gene (reference sequence). V dropped 5 bases and J dropped 5; count of bases not matched to a gene: 6. In DNA form, the CDR3 reads TGTGCCAGCAGCCCTGGGACTAGCGGGAGGGCCCACAATGAGCAGTTCTTC. It translates to CASSPGTSGRAHNEQFF.

This clonotype was seen only a few times. The V gene is TRBV28, the J gene TRBJ2-1; D perhaps matches TRBD2 (6 bases). V was trimmed by 5 bases and J by 8 bases, leaving 25 bases between them. Germline lookup yields CDR1 MDHEN and CDR2 SYDVKM. The CDR3 runs to 17 residues. The CDR3 protein is CASSPIALAPKGDEQFF. In DNA form, the CDR3 reads TGTGCCAGCAGTCCAATCGCCCTAGCGCCCAAAGGCGATGAGCAGTTCTTC.

The chain employs TRBV20-1 and TRBJ2-3, with 8 positions matching TRBD1. This CDR3 spans 18 amino acids. The junction had 18 bases not matched to a gene; V was cut back by 5 bases and J by 2 bases. Germline CDR1 is DFQATT and CDR2 is SNEGSKA (reference sequence). The CDR3 spells CSADRGTYTITLTDTQYF. CDR3 nucleotides: TGCAGTGCTGACAGGGGAACGTATACTATAACACTCACAGATACGCAGTATTTT.

This clonotype turned up a few times. The chain is built from TRBV7-2 and TRBJ2-2; D remains ambiguous. CDR1 is SGHTA, CDR2 FQGNSA, per germline. CDR3 length: 14 amino acids. With 2 bases removed from V and 3 bases from J, the gap between germline ends came to 7 bases. This CDR3 reads CASSLWQDTGELFF. For the CDR3, the DNA is TGTGCCAGCAGCTTATGGCAGGACACCGGGGAGCTGTTTTTT.

The chain recombines TRBV25-1 with TRBJ1-6, with D tentatively TRBD1 (5 bases). From germline, CDR1 is MGHDK and CDR2 SYGVNS. V was trimmed by 4 bases and J by 4 bases, leaving 17 bases between them. The CDR3 has 17 residues. Here the CDR3 DNA reads TGTGCCAGCAGTGGCCCCATTTTTGGGGCATATAATTCACCCCTCCACTTT. Amino acids: CASSGPIFGAYNSPLHF.

V is TRBV27 and J is TRBJ2-7, with D unclear. The CDR3 covers 15 residues. Germline CDR1 is MNHEY and CDR2 is SMNVEV (reference sequence). Trimming removed 2 bases from V and 0 bases from J, with 11 bases in between. CDR3 sequence (DNA): TGTGCCAGCAGTTTAGTCAGAAGGCACTCCTACGAGCAGTACGTC. This sequence encodes CASSLVRRHSYEQYV.

V and J are TRBV20-1 and TRBJ2-5; 12 bases align to TRBD2. After removal of 6 bases from V and 4 bases from J, the junction contained 6 bases not matched to a gene. Germline V CDR1 and CDR2: DFQATT, SNEGSKA (reference sequence). CDR3 length: 14 residues. In DNA, the CDR3 is TGCAGTGCAACTACTAGCGGGGGGTTAGAGACCCAGTACTTC. It encodes CSATTSGGLETQYF.

The sample holds a few counts of this clonotype. The gene calls are TRBV7-2 and TRBJ2-3, with TRBD2 identical over 7 bases. V lost 5 bases to trimming and J lost 3 bases; unmatched junction nucleotides: 5. The length of the CDR3 is 14 residues. Germline values: CDR1 SGHTA, CDR2 FQGNSA. CDR3 residues: CASSALAATDTQYF. The CDR3 DNA is TGTGCCAGCAGCGCTCTAGCGGCGACAGATACGCAGTATTTT. The full variable domain, its missing parts supplied by reference TRBV7-2 and TRBJ2-3, is GAGVSQSPSNKVTEKGKDVELRCDPISGHTALYWYRQSLGQGLEFLIYFQGNSAPDKSGLPSDRFSAERTGGSVSTLTIQRTQQEDSAVYLCASSALAATDTQYFGPGTRLTVL.

The V and J genes are TRBV12-3 or TRBV12-4 and TRBJ1-6; a possible D gene is TRBD1 (5 bases). This CDR3 has 15 residues. V shed 6 bases and J shed 7 bases, with 16 bases lying between them. The CDR3 spells CASSLDIGVNSPLHF. CDR3 coding DNA: TGTGCCAGCAGCCTTGATATAGGGGTCAATTCACCCCTCCACTTT.

This clonotype occurred a few times. The chain is built from TRBV10-3 and TRBJ2-5; no reliable D call. The CDR3 runs to 13 residues. Germline V CDR1 and CDR2: ENHRY, SYGVKD. V lost 3 bases and J 0 bases, leaving 5 bases between the germline ends. CDR3 protein: CAISDQNQETQYF. The CDR3 region has the DNA TGTGCCATCAGTGATCAGAACCAAGAGACCCAGTACTTC.

This clonotype was counted a few times. The chain links TRBV28 to TRBJ2-7; D may be TRBD1 or TRBD2 (6 bases each). The germline V and J ends were trimmed by 2 bases and 3 bases, with 17 bases remaining between them. The germline V gene encodes CDR1 MDHEN and CDR2 SYDVKM. This CDR3 contains 16 residues. In nucleotides, the CDR3 is TGTGCCAGCAGTTTAGGGGGCGGGATTTCGATCTACGAGCAGTACGTC. Amino acid sequence: CASSLGGGISIYEQYV.

This clonotype was counted a few times. The chain uses TRBV20-1 and TRBJ2-5, with 7 nucleotides matching TRBD2. Looked up from germline, CDR1 is DFQATT and CDR2 is SNEGSKA (reference sequence). The CDR3 consists of 13 residues. J gave up 5 bases and V 6 bases, and 9 bases lay outside the gene matches. DNA for the CDR3: TGCAGTGCCCCAGGACTAGTGGGGGAGACCCAGTACTTC. It encodes CSAPGLVGETQYF.

The V and J genes are TRBV5-1 and TRBJ2-3; D ambiguous. Trimming pared 3 bases from V and 11 bases from J, leaving 13 bases between. The CDR3 covers 12 residues. Germline CDR1 and CDR2: SGHRS and YFSETQ. The CDR3 loop reads CASSSGVEVQYF. CDR3 sequence (DNA): TGCGCCAGCAGCTCCGGCGTAGAGGTGCAGTATTTT.

The rearrangement uses TRBV20-1 and TRBJ1-1; 7 bases fit TRBD1. Trimming cost V 5 bases and J 1 base; bases outside gene matches: 10. The CDR3 runs 15 residues. The germline CDR1 and CDR2 sequences are DFQATT and SNEGSKA (reference sequence). The CDR3 sequence is CSAQPTGTENTEAFF. The CDR3 DNA reads as TGCAGTGCTCAGCCGACCGGGACAGAGAACACTGAAGCTTTCTTT.

V usage is TRBV20-1 and J usage is TRBJ2-1; 15 bases match TRBD2. The CDR3 is 15 residues long. The junction had 5 bases not matched to a gene; V was cut back by 2 bases and J by 9 bases. CDR1 is DFQATT, CDR2 SNEGSKA, per germline (reference sequence). CDR3 residues: CSARRTSGGAGEQFF. The CDR3, as DNA: TGCAGTGCTAGAAGGACTAGCGGGGGGGCCGGTGAGCAGTTCTTC.